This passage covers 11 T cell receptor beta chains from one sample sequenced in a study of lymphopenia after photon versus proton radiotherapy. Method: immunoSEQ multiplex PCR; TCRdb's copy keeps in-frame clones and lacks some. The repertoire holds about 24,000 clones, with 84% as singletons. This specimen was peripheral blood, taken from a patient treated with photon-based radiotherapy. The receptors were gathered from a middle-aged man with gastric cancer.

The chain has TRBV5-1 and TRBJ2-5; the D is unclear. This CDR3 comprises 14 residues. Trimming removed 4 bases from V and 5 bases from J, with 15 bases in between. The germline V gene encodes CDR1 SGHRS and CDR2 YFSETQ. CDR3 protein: CASSPAGLGETQYF. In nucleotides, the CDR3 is TGCGCCAGCAGCCCGGCCGGGCTCGGCGAGACCCAGTACTTC.

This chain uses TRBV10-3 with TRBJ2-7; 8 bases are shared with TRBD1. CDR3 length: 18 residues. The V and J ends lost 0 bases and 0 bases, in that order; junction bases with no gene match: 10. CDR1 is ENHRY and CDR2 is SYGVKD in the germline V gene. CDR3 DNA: TGTGCCATCAGTGAGTCGACTCCCGGGACAGGACTCTCCTACGAGCAGTACTTC. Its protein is CAISESTPGTGLSYEQYF.

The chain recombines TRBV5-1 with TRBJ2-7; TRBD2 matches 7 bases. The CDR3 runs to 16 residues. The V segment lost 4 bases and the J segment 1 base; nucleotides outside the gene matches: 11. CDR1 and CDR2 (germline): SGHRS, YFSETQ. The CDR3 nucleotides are TGCGCCAGCAGCGCGGGGGACCTGGACGGGTCCTACGAGCAGTACTTC. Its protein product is CASSAGDLDGSYEQYF. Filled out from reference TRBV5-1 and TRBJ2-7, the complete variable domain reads KAGVTQTPRYLIKTRGQQVTLSCSPISGHRSVSWYQQTPGQGLQFLFEYFSETQRNKGNFPGRFSGRQFSNSRSEMNVSTLELGDSALYLCASSAGDLDGSYEQYFGPGTRLTVT.

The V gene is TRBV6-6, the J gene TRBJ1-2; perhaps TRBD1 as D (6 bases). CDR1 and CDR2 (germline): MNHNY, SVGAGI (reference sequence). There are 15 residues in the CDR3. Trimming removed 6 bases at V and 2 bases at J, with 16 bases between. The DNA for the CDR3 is TGTGCCAGCAGGGGAAGCGGGACAAACAACTATGGCTACACCTTC. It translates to CASRGSGTNNYGYTF.

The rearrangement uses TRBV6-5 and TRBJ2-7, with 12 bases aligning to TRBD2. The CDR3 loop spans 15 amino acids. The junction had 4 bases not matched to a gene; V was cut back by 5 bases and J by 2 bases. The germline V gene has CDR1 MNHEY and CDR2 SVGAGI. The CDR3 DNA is TGTGCCAGCAGTAACGGACTAGCGGGGACCTACGAGCAGTACTTC. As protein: CASSNGLAGTYEQYF.

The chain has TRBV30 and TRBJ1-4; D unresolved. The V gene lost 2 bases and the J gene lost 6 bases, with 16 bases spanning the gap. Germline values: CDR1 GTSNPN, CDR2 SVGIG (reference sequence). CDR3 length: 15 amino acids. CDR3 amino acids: CAWSSSAYGDEKLFF. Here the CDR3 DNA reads TGTGCCTGGAGTAGCTCGGCTTACGGAGATGAAAAACTGTTTTTT.

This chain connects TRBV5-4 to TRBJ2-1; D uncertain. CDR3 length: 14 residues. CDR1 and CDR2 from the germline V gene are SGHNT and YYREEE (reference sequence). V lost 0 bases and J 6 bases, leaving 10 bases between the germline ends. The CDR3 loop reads CASSLVGPGNEQFF. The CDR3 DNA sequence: TGTGCCAGCAGCTTGGTCGGACCGGGCAATGAGCAGTTCTTC.

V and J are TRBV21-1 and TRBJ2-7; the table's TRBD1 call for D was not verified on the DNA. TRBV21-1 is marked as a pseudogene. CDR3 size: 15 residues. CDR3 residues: CASSGRTGEVYEQYF. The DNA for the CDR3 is TGTGCCAGCAGCGGCCGGACAGGGGAGGTCTACGAGCAGTACTTC.

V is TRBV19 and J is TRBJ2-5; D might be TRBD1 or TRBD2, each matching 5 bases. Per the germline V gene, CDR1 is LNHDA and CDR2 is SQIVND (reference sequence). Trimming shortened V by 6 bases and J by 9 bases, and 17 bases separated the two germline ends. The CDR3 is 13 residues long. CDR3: CASRQGGGLAQYF. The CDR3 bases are TGTGCCAGTAGGCAGGGCGGCGGGTTGGCCCAGTACTTC.

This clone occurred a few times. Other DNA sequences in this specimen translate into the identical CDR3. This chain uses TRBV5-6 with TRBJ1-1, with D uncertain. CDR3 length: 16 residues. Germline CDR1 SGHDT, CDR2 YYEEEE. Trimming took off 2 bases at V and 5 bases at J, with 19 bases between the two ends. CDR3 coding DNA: TGTGCCAGCAGCTTCGGCAAAGGGAGTCGTGGAACTGAAGCTTTCTTT. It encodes CASSFGKGSRGTEAFF.

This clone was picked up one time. The CDR3 DNA reads as TGTGCCAGCACCGCCCCAGGGGGCAGGGCAGATACGCAGTATTTT. Translated: CASTAPGGRADTQYF. This sequence joins TRBV6-5 and TRBJ2-3, with TRBD1 identical over 8 bases. In germline, CDR1 is MNHEY, CDR2 SVGAGI. There are 15 residues in the CDR3. The trim removed 7 bases at V and 4 bases at J, leaving 10 bases unmatched.